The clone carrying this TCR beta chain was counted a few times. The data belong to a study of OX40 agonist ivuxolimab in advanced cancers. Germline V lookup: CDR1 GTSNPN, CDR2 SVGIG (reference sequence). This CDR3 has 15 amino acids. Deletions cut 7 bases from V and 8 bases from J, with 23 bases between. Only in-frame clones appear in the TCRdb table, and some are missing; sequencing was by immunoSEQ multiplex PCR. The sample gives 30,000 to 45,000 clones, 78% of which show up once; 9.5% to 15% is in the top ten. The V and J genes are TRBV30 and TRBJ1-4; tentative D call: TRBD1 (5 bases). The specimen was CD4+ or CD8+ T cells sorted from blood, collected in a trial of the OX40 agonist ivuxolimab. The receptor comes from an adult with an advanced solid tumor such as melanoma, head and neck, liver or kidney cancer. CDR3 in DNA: TGTGCCTTAACCGGCCAGGGCGGACGGAACGAAAAACTGTTTTTT. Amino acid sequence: CALTGQGGRNEKLFF.